These T cell receptor beta chains were read from a single sample in a study of cytomegalovirus exposure and HLA in healthy donors. Measured with immunoSEQ multiplex PCR; TCRdb has only the in-frame clones, and not every one. The profile shows around 180,000 clones, 75% to 85% of them singletons. Sequencing was carried out using PBMCs. The receptors come from a man aged 25 to 40 in good health and CMV-seropositive. Each CDR3 is given with its conserved first and last residue.

v_call: TRBV9; j_call: TRBJ2-1; cdr3_aa: CASSVGGGGTYNEQFF
v_call: TRBV4-3; j_call: TRBJ1-3; cdr3_aa: CASSQVGTAGNTIYF
v_call: TRBV10-1; j_call: TRBJ2-7; cdr3_aa: CASSEGTGHLSYEQYF
v_call: TRBV7-3; j_call: TRBJ2-1; cdr3_aa: CASSLTGLAGYNEQFF
v_call: TRBV7-9; j_call: TRBJ2-1; cdr3_aa: CASSLVQGGYNEQFF
v_call: TRBV21-1; j_call: TRBJ1-5; cdr3_aa: CASSKATEVGQPQHF
v_call: TRBV5-6; j_call: TRBJ2-7; cdr3_aa: CASSLGSSYEQYF
v_call: TRBV18; j_call: TRBJ1-1; cdr3_aa: CASSSIQGRTEAFF
v_call: TRBV5-1; j_call: TRBJ2-7; cdr3_aa: CASSFRDRGLLWEQYF
v_call: TRBV7-9; j_call: TRBJ1-4; cdr3_aa: CASSHDRASEKLFF
v_call: TRBV5-4; j_call: TRBJ1-2; cdr3_aa: CASSLGGQGGLNYGYTF
v_call: TRBV5-8; j_call: TRBJ1-5; cdr3_aa: CASSLRQGLRGNQPQHF
v_call: TRBV5-6; j_call: TRBJ1-3; cdr3_aa: CASRPTGNTSGNTIYF
v_call: TRBV7-9; j_call: TRBJ1-1; cdr3_aa: CSSSPRGEVDTEAFF